The clone carrying this TCR beta chain has only one observation. CDR1 SNHLY and CDR2 FYNNEI come from the germline V gene. Trimming took off 5 bases at V and 7 bases at J, with 12 bases between the two ends. The CDR3 contains 13 residues. Assay used: immunoSEQ multiplex PCR; TCRdb lists only in-frame clones, some missing. The sample has 120,000 to 150,000 clones, around 90% seen once. This sample is part of a study of control samples from healthy donors and cancer patients. Sequencing was carried out using blood. J is TRBJ1-5 and V is TRBV2; D gene unclear. This clonotype was sampled from a man between 18 and 29 years old in good health. The CDR3 bases are TGTGCCAGCAGTCTACTCGGAGGACAGCCCCAGCATTTT. Amino acids: CASSLLGGQPQHF.